Sequencing of this T cell receptor (beta chain) was carried out in a study of ipilimumab plus nivolumab after autologous stem cell transplantation. Study-level background: The DLBCL group included primary refractory and relapsed cases.

Whole-study results and caveats: Per the authors, repertoire, Treg and microbiota data justify further study.

Sequenced by immunoSEQ multiplex PCR; TCRdb stores in-frame clones only, minus some. Altogether some 22,000 clones are present, 77% being singletons, with the ten largest covering over 15%. In the case of this clone: The antigen is unknown.

The CDR3 contains 13 residues. CDR1 SGHTA and CDR2 FQGNSA come from the germline V gene. The V end lost 2 bases, the J end lost 5 bases, and 7 bases lay between the germline ends. The sample in question was PBMCs, obtained in a trial of ipilimumab plus nivolumab as post-transplant consolidation. The chain is built from TRBV7-2 and TRBJ1-5; D gene uncertain. The source of this sequence is a male donor with diffuse large B-cell lymphoma. The DNA for the CDR3 is TGTGCCAGCAGCTTATCCACCTATCAGCCCCAGCATTTT. Translation: CASSLSTYQPQHF.